Each of the 3 T cell receptor beta chains below was sequenced from the same sample in a study of CD8+CD57+ T cells in acquired aplastic anemia. The sequenced patients had an expansion of CD8+CD57+ cells seen by flow cytometry. The template used for profiling TCR beta VDJ and CDR3 was genomic DNA. TCRdb independently ran MiXCR on the reads; one entry per CDR3 protein. This repertoire shows about 180,000 distinct CDR3 sequences, roughly 50% found once; its top ten account for 1.8%. Material: sorted CD4+, CD8+, or CD8+CD57+ T cells (not recorded which) from PBMCs. The receptors here all came from a human donor with aplastic anemia.

For this clonotype: This may arise from a read error, as a much more abundant clone is one base away. This chain links TRBV3-1 with TRBJ1-1; no reliable D call. This CDR3 has 13 residues. CDR1 and CDR2 from the germline V gene are LGHDT and YNNKEL (reference sequence). The CDR3: CASSPQTNTDAFF. CDR3 nucleotide sequence: TGTGCCAGCAGCCCGCAGACGAACACTGACGCTTTCTTT.

This clonotype was counted between two and nine times. The chain has TRBV27 and TRBJ1-1; 9 nucleotides agree with TRBD1. The V gene end was trimmed by 3 bases and the J gene end by 4 bases; junction bases not matched to a gene: 3. The CDR3 has 14 residues. The germline V gene has CDR1 MNHEY and CDR2 SMNVEV (reference sequence). Here the CDR3 reads CASSLADRGTEAFF. The CDR3 DNA sequence: TGTGCCAGCAGTTTGGCGGACAGGGGCACTGAAGCTTTCTTT.

The CDR3, as DNA: TGCGCCAGCAGCCCGGGACAGGGGGCGAAGGTGATGACTGAAGCTTTCTTT. This translates into CASSPGQGAKVMTEAFF. This chain uses TRBV5-1 with TRBJ1-1; 12 bases are a match to TRBD1. Germline CDR1 SGHRS, CDR2 YFSETQ. CDR3 length equals 17 residues. V lost 4 bases to trimming and J lost 5 bases; unmatched junction nucleotides: 12.